This T cell receptor beta chain came from a study of T cells after yellow fever vaccination. General observations from the study: Repertoires obtained by FACS sorting could include abundant clonotypes that entered as contaminants from the bulk population. Post-booster reappearance was seen for most primary-vaccination clones (around 96% CD4, around 90% CD8). The CD4 compartment and the CD8 compartment contained a small share of clonotypes in common.

The CDR3 is made up of 12 amino acids. Looked up from germline, CDR1 is DFQATT and CDR2 is SNEGSKA (reference sequence). V dropped 0 bases and J dropped 11 bases, with 13 bases sitting between them. In this sample, this clonotype turned up a few times. Its antigen is undetermined. Production of TCR cDNA was by 5'RACE template switching, which also added a universal primer site and UMIs. Via MiXCR, TCRdb re-called the 5' RACE reads, giving one row per CDR3 protein. Of 350,000 to 450,000 distinct CDR3 sequences in the sample, roughly 20% were seen once. This chain joins TRBV20-1 and TRBJ1-1; D may be TRBD1 (5 bases). The source is a man aged 18 to 35 who received the YFV17D yellow fever vaccine. Source: PBMCs, taken before the yellow fever booster vaccination. The CDR3 DNA reads as TGCAGTGCTAGAGATATTCAGGGCCCCGCTTTCTTT. Translated: CSARDIQGPAFF.